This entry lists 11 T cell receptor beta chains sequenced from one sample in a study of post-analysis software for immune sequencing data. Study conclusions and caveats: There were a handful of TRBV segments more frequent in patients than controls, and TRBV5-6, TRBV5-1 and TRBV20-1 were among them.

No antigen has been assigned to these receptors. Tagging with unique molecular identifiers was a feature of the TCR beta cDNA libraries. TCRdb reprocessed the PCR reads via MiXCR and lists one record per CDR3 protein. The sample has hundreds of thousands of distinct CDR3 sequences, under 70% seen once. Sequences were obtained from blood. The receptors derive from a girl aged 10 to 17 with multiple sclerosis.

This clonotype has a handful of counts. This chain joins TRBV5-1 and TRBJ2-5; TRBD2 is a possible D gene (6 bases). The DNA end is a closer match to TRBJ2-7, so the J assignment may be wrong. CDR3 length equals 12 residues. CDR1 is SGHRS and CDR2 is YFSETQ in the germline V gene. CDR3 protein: CASRRGPREQYF. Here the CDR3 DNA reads TGCGCCAGCAGGCGGGGCCCCCGCGAGCAGTACTTC.

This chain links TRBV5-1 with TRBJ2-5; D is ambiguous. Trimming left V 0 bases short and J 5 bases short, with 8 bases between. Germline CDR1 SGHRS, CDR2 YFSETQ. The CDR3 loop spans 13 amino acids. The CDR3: CASSLGVDETQYF. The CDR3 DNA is TGCGCCAGCAGCTTGGGGGTTGATGAGACCCAGTACTTC.

The CDR3 reads CSVDTGGTGELFF. The CDR3 DNA reads TGCAGCGTTGACACCGGGGGAACCGGGGAGCTGTTTTTT. The chain is built from TRBV29-1 and TRBJ2-2, with TRBD2 as a possible D gene (6 bases). Germline-derived CDR1 and CDR2 are SQVTM and ANQGSEA. The germline V and J ends were trimmed by 3 bases and 5 bases, with 10 bases remaining between them. The CDR3 runs to 13 residues.

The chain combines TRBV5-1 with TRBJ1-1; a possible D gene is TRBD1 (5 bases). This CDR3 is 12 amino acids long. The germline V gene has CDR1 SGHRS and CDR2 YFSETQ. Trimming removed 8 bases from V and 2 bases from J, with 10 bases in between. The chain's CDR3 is CASGATNTEAFF. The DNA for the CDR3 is TGCGCCAGTGGGGCTACAAACACTGAAGCTTTCTTT.

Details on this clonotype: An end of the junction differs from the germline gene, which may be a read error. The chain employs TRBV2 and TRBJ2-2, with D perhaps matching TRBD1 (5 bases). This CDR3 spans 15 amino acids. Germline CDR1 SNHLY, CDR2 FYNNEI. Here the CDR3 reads CASSGFTGGTGELFF. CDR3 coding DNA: TGCGCCAGCAGTGGATTCACAGGTGGCACCGGGGAGCTGTTTTTT.

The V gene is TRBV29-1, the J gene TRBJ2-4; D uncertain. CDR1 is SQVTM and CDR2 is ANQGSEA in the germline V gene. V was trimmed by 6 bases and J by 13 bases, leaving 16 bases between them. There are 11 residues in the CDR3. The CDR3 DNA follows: TGCAGCGTAGAACCCCCCTACAAGCAGTACTTC. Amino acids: CSVEPPYKQYF.

CDR3 bases: TGCAGTGCTAGGGACAGGGTGCACGAGCAGTACTTC. Its translation: CSARDRVHEQYF. The chain employs TRBV20-1 and TRBJ2-4, with 8 bases that match TRBD1. The end of the DNA is better explained by TRBJ2-7, so the J call may be wrong. Germline assignment: CDR1 DFQATT and CDR2 SNEGSKA (reference sequence). The CDR3 runs to 12 residues.

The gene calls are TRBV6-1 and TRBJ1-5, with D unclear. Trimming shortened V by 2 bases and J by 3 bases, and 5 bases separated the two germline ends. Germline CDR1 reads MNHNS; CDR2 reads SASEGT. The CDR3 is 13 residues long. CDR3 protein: CASSESNNQPQHF. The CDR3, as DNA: TGTGCCAGCAGTGAATCGAACAATCAGCCCCAGCATTTT.

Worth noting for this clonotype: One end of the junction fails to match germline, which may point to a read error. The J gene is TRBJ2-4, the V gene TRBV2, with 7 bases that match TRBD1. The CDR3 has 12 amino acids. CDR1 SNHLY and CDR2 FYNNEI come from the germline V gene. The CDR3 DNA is TGTGCCGGCAGGGGGAGCGCAAACATTCAGTACTTC. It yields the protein CAGRGSANIQYF.

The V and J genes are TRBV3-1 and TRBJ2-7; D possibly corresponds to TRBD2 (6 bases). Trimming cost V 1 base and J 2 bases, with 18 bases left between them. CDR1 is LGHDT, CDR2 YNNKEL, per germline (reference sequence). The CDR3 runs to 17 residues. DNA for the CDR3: TGTGCCAGCAGCCAAGTAGCGGACGCACAGGTCCCCTACGAGCAGTACTTC. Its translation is CASSQVADAQVPYEQYF.

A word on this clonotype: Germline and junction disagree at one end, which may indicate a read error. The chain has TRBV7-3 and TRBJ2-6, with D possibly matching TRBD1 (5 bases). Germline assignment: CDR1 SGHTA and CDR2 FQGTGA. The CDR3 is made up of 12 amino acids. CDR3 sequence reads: CASSPGANVRTF. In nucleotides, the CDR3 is TGTGCCAGCAGCCCTGGGGCCAACGTCCGGACTTTC.